The next 2 T cell receptor beta chains were all read from a single sample in a study of human T cells and chemical hapten exposure. TCRdb used MiXCR to reprocess the RACE reads, holding one entry per CDR3 protein. The table records some 110,000 distinct CDR3 sequences, less than 45% of them present only once. Time point meaning: patch test 3, about 24 weeks after DPC sensitization. The sample's treatment: therapeutic diphenylcyclopropenone sensitization with weekly scalp DPC. This material consisted of whole blood, taken in connection with sensitization to the hapten diphenylcyclopropenone (DPC). The origin of the receptors is a man aged 40-55 years with alopecia areata. Some clones in this sample may be carry-over from other donors' samples.

This clonotype has only a few counts. The chain uses TRBV20-1 and TRBJ1-4; maybe TRBD1 (5 bases). CDR3 length equals 13 residues. In germline, CDR1 is DFQATT, CDR2 SNEGSKA (reference sequence). Trimming pared 5 bases from V and 5 bases from J, leaving 12 bases between. The CDR3 DNA follows: TGCAGTGCTTCCGGGACGGTAAATGAAAAACTGTTTTTT. Its translation is CSASGTVNEKLFF.

J is TRBJ2-2 and V is TRBV7-3; D unresolved. CDR3 size: 14 residues. V was shortened by 1 base and J by 4 bases, with 7 bases between the two germline ends. In germline, CDR1 is SGHTA, CDR2 FQGTGA. CDR3 in amino acids: CASSLIRATGELFF. CDR3 coding DNA: TGTGCCAGCAGCTTAATAAGGGCCACCGGGGAGCTGTTTTTT.